The 19 T cell receptor beta chains in this list originate from one sample, sequenced in a study of blood T cell repertoires in COVID-19. Sequencing was performed with immunoSEQ multiplex PCR; in TCRdb, only in-frame clones are kept and a portion is missing. The sample holds over 110,000 clones, approximately 84% seen once. Sequenced input: PBMCs or T cells enriched from blood (not recorded which). These receptors were taken from a man in his forties or fifties in a cohort exposed to, infected with or recovered from COVID-19 (not recorded which).

The rearrangement links TRBV10-3 to TRBJ1-4; 11 bases line up with TRBD1. V dropped 0 bases and J dropped 7; count of bases not matched to a gene: 1. There are 15 residues in the CDR3. Germline assignment: CDR1 ENHRY and CDR2 SYGVKD. The CDR3 sequence: CAISESGTGGEKLFF. For the CDR3, the DNA is TGTGCCATCAGTGAGTCCGGGACAGGGGGTGAAAAACTGTTTTTT.

The chain uses TRBV15 and TRBJ1-5; tentatively, D is TRBD1 (5 bases). Germline V gives CDR1 LNHNV, CDR2 YYDKDF (reference sequence). The length of the CDR3 is 14 residues. Trimming took 6 bases from V and 7 from J, leaving 16 bases between them. The CDR3 is CATSTGGGRQPQHF. CDR3 sequence (DNA): TGTGCCACCAGTACGGGGGGTGGACGGCAGCCCCAGCATTTT.

V gene TRBV5-8 combines with J gene TRBJ2-1; 8 positions agree with TRBD2. The V gene end was trimmed by 10 bases and the J gene end by 4 bases; junction bases not matched to a gene: 10. The CDR3 is 14 residues long. CDR1 and CDR2 (germline): SGHTS, YDEGEE. The CDR3 here is CAYNRGGYYNEQFF. CDR3 coding DNA: TGTGCCTACAACCGGGGGGGTTATTACAATGAGCAGTTCTTC.

The gene calls are TRBV29-1 and TRBJ1-2; possible D gene TRBD1, 5 bases. Germline V gene sequence: CDR1 SQVTM, CDR2 ANQGSEA. The CDR3 is made up of 14 amino acids. V gave up 3 bases and J gave up 7 bases, with 18 bases separating them. DNA of the CDR3: TGCAGCGTTGATCCAAGTGGGGGGTCTTTTGGCTACACCTTC. As protein: CSVDPSGGSFGYTF.

This clone came up a few times. This sequence joins TRBV29-1 and TRBJ1-5; TRBD1 might be the D (5 bases). The CDR3 length is 13 residues. Trimming removed 6 bases from V and 6 bases from J, with 15 bases in between. CDR1 and CDR2 (germline): SQVTM, ANQGSEA. The chain's CDR3 is CSVGPSGGQPQHF. CDR3 DNA sequence: TGCAGCGTCGGACCAAGCGGGGGTCAGCCCCAGCATTTT.

The chain links TRBV9 to TRBJ1-1; 7 bases map to TRBD1. Per the germline V gene, CDR1 is SGDLS and CDR2 is YYNGEE. V shed 2 bases, J shed 0 bases, and the junction held 1 base outside the gene matches. This CDR3 has 14 residues. This CDR3 reads CASSVGQLNTEAFF. Written as DNA, the CDR3 is TGTGCCAGCAGCGTGGGACAGCTGAACACTGAAGCTTTCTTT.

This sequence joins TRBV9 and TRBJ2-7, with 8 positions matching TRBD1. The CDR3 sequence is 13 residues long. Germline CDR1 SGDLS, CDR2 YYNGEE. Trimming removed 4 bases from V and 6 bases from J; junction bases left unmatched: 6. CDR3 DNA: TGTGCCAGCAGCTCTCAGGACAGGGTCGAGCAGTACTTC. Its protein product is CASSSQDRVEQYF.

The chain couples TRBV5-4 to TRBJ2-3, with D possibly matching TRBD2 (6 bases). The CDR3 sequence is 15 residues long. Trimming cost V 2 bases and J 4 bases, with 14 bases left between them. The germline gives CDR1 SGHNT, CDR2 YYREEE (reference sequence). CDR3 sequence: CASSFAGGVPDTQYF. The CDR3 bases are TGTGCCAGCAGCTTTGCAGGCGGGGTCCCAGATACGCAGTATTTT. Variable domain in full (rest from reference TRBV5-4 and TRBJ2-3): ETGVTQSPTHLIKTRGQQVTLRCSSQSGHNTVSWYQQALGQGPQFIFQYYREEENGRGNFPPRFSGLQFPNYSSELNVNALELDDSALYLCASSFAGGVPDTQYFGPGTRLTVL.

This rearrangement joins TRBV14 to TRBJ1-1; D unresolved. The CDR3 extends over 18 amino acids. Per germline, CDR1 SGHDN and CDR2 FVKESK. The V gene lost 0 bases and the J gene lost 0 bases, with 17 bases spanning the gap. CDR3 sequence (DNA): TGTGCCAGCAGCCAAGATCTTCTGGGAGGTCGGATGAACACTGAAGCTTTCTTT. Translation: CASSQDLLGGRMNTEAFF.

This clone was seen just once. V usage is TRBV18 and J usage is TRBJ1-1; weak D call: TRBD1 (5 bases). Germline V gene data show CDR1 as KGHSH and CDR2 as LQKENI. The CDR3 length is 12 residues. Trimming took 6 bases from V and 5 from J, leaving 10 bases between them. The DNA of the CDR3 is TGTGCCAGCTCTTTCGGGGGAACTGAAGCTTTCTTT. Translated: CASSFGGTEAFF. Full variable domain (rest looked up from reference TRBV18 and TRBJ1-1): NAGVMQNPRHLVRRRGQEARLRCSPMKGHSHVYWYRQLPEEGLKFMVYLQKENIIDESGMPKERFSAEFPKEGPSILRIQQVVRGDSAAYFCASSFGGTEAFFGQGTRLTVV.

The chain couples TRBV14 to TRBJ2-7; TRBD2 might be the D (6 bases). From germline, CDR1 is SGHDN and CDR2 FVKESK. The CDR3 covers 17 residues. Deletions cut 2 bases from V and 5 bases from J, with 22 bases between. The CDR3 protein is CASSQRYSGLLYHEQYF. The CDR3 DNA is TGTGCCAGCAGCCAACGCTACTCGGGACTCCTCTACCACGAGCAGTACTTC.

The J gene is TRBJ2-5, the V gene TRBV10-2; 8 bases are a match to TRBD2. From germline, CDR1 is WSHSY and CDR2 SAAADI. J lost 2 bases, V lost 2 bases, and 1 base had no gene match. CDR3 length: 14 amino acids. In DNA, the CDR3 is TGCGCCAGCAGTGAGCGGGGGGGACAAGAGACCCAGTACTTC. This codes for CASSERGGQETQYF.

V usage is TRBV7-8 and J usage is TRBJ2-2; a weak D match, TRBD2 (7 bases). Trimming left V 5 bases short and J 4 bases short, with 17 bases between. Looked up from germline, CDR1 is SGHVS and CDR2 is FQNEAQ. CDR3 length: 16 residues. CDR3 in amino acids: CASSSRPGGLTGELFF. CDR3 coding DNA: TGTGCCAGCAGCAGTAGGCCCGGGGGGCTCACCGGGGAGCTGTTTTTT.

DNA for the CDR3: TGTGCCAGCAGCTTAGGAGGTCGGCAGCAAGAGACCCAGTACTTC. Translation: CASSLGGRQQETQYF. This chain connects TRBV7-8 to TRBJ2-5; D unresolved. V lost 1 base to trimming and J lost 2 bases, with 11 bases between them. This CDR3 spans 15 amino acids. Germline values: CDR1 SGHVS, CDR2 FQNEAQ.

About this clone itself: Other DNA sequences within the sample encode an identical CDR3. CDR3: CASSRDRGNQPQHF. As DNA, the CDR3 is TGTGCCAGCAGCCGGGACAGGGGCAATCAGCCCCAGCATTTT. The V gene is TRBV6-5, the J gene TRBJ1-5, with 9 nucleotides matching TRBD1. CDR1 and CDR2 (germline): MNHEY, SVGAGI. V gave up 6 bases and J gave up 2 bases; unmatched junction bases: 2. This CDR3 is built from 14 residues.

CDR3 amino acids: CASSLGGEDEKLFF. The CDR3 DNA sequence: TGTGCCAGCAGTTTGGGAGGAGAAGACGAAAAACTGTTTTTT. The chain combines TRBV27 with TRBJ1-4; D is unclear. Per the germline V gene, CDR1 is MNHEY and CDR2 is SMNVEV (reference sequence). The V gene lost 3 bases and the J gene lost 8 bases, with 13 bases spanning the gap. CDR3 length equals 14 residues.

J is TRBJ2-5 and V is TRBV19; possibly TRBD2 for D (5 bases). Germline loops: CDR1 LNHDA, CDR2 SQIVND (reference sequence). V gave up 4 bases and J gave up 5 bases, with 14 bases separating them. This CDR3 has 14 amino acids. CDR3 amino acids: CASSTRRVGETQYF. CDR3 bases: TGTGCCAGTAGTACGCGGCGGGTTGGGGAGACCCAGTACTTC.

This clone was counted only a few times. V gene TRBV30 combines with J gene TRBJ2-7; 8 nucleotides align to TRBD1. CDR1 and CDR2 (germline): GTSNPN, SVGIG (reference sequence). The V and J ends lost 3 bases and 2 bases, in that order; junction bases with no gene match: 6. CDR3 size: 14 residues. DNA of the CDR3: TGTGCCTGGAGGGCCCCGGACAGGGCCTACGAGCAGTACTTC. It specifies CAWRAPDRAYEQYF.

V is TRBV24-1 and J is TRBJ1-2, with D possibly matching TRBD1 (5 bases). The CDR3 is 13 residues long. Germline loops: CDR1 KGHDR, CDR2 SFDVKD. The V and J ends lost 2 bases and 7 bases respectively, with 10 bases between them. CDR3 DNA: TGTGCCACCAGTGATTCAGGGTTTTTTGGCTACACCTTC. As protein: CATSDSGFFGYTF.